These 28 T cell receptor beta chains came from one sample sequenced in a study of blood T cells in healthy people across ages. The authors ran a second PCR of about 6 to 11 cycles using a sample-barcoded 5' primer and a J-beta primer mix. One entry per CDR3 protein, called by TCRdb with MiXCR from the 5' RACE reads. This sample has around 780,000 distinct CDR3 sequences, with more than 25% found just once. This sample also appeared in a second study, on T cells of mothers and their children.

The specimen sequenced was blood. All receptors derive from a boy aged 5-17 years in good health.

DNA for the CDR3: TGCGCCAGCAGCTTAGAAGTAGCGGAGAACACCGGGGAGCTGTTTTTT. Translated: CASSLEVAENTGELFF. J is TRBJ2-2 and V is TRBV5-1; D possibly corresponds to TRBD2 (6 bases). Germline V gene sequence: CDR1 SGHRS, CDR2 YFSETQ. V lost 2 bases to trimming and J lost 1 base, with 12 bases between them. The CDR3 consists of 16 residues.

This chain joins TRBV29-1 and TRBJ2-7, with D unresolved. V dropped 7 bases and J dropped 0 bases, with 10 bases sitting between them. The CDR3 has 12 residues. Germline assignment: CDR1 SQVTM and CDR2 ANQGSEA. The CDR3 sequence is CSALHGSYEQYF. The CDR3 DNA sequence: TGCAGCGCTCTGCACGGCTCCTACGAGCAGTACTTC.

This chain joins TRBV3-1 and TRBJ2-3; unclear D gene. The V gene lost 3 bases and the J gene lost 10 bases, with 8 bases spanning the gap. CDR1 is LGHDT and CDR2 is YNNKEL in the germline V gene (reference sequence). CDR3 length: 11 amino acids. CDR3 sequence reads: CASSQKAAQYF. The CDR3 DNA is TGTGCCAGCAGCCAGAAAGCAGCGCAGTATTTT.

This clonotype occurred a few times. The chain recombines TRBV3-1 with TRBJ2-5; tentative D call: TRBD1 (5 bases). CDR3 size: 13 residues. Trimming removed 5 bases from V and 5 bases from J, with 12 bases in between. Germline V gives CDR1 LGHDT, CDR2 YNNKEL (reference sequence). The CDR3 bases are TGTGCCAGCAGCTCTCCCGCAGGGGAGACCCAGTACTTC. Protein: CASSSPAGETQYF.

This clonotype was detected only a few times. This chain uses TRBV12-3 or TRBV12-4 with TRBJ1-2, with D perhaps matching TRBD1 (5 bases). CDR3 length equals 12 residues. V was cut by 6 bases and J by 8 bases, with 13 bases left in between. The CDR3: CASRSGYGGYTF. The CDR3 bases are TGTGCCAGCAGGTCAGGGTATGGGGGCTACACCTTC.

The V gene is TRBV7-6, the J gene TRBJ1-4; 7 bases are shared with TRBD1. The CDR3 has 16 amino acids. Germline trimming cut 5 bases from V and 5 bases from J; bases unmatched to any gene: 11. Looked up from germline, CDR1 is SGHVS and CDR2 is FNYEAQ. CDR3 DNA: TGTGCCAGCAGCCTCGCCGCCGGGACAGTCAATGAAAAACTGTTTTTT. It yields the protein CASSLAAGTVNEKLFF.

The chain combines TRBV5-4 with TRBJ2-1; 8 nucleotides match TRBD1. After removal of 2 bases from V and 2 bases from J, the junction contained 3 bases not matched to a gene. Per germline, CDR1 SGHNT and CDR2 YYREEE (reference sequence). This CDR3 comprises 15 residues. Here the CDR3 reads CASSFGQGTYNEQFF. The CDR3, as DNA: TGTGCCAGCAGCTTTGGACAGGGCACCTACAATGAGCAGTTCTTC.

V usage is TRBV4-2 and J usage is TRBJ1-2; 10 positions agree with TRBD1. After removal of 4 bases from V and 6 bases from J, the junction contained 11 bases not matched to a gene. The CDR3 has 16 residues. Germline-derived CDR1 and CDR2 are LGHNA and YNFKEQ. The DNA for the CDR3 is TGTGCCAGCAGCCCCCGGGACAGGGGAAAAAAAGATGGCTACACCTTC. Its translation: CASSPRDRGKKDGYTF.

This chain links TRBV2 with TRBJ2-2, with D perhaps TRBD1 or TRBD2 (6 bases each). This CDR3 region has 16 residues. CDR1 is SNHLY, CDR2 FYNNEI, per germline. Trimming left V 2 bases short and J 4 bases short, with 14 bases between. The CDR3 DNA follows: TGTGCCAGCAGTGAATGCGGAGGGGGGTGCACCGGGGAGCTGTTTTTT. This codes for CASSECGGGCTGELFF.

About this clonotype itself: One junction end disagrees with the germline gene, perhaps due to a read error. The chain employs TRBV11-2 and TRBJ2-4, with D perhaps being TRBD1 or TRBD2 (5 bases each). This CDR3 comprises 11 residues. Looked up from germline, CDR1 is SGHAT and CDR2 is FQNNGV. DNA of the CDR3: TGTGCCAGCAGCCTCGGGACGATATTCGACTTC. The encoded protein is CASSLGTIFDF.

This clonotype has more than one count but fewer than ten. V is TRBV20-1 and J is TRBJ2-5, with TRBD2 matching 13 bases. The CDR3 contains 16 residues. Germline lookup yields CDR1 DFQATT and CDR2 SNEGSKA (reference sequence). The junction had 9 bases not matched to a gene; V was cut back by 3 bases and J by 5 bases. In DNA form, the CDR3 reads TGCAGTGCTAGGGAAACTAGCGGGGGGGCCTGGGAGACCCAGTACTTC. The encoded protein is CSARETSGGAWETQYF.

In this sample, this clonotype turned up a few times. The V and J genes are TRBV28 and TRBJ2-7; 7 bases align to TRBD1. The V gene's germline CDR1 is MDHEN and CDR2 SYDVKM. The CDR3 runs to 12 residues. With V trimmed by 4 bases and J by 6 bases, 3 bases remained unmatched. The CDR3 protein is CASSSPGGEQYF. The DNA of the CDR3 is TGTGCCAGCAGTTCACCAGGGGGCGAGCAGTACTTC. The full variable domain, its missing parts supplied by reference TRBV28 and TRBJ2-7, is DVKVTQSSRYLVKRTGEKVFLECVQDMDHENMFWYRQDPGLGLRLIYFSYDVKMKEKGDIPEGYSVSREKKERFSLILESASTNQTSMYLCASSSPGGEQYFGPGTRLTVT.

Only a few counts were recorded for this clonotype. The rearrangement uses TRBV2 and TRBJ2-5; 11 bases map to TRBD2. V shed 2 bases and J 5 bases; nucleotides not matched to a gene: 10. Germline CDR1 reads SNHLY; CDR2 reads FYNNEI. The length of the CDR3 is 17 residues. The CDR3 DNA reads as TGTGCCAGCAGTGAACACGGAACTAGCGGGGGTCGGGAGACCCAGTACTTC. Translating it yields CASSEHGTSGGRETQYF.

The CDR3 reads CASSLPFRGTEAFF. The CDR3 DNA reads as TGCGCCAGCAGCTTACCCTTCAGGGGCACTGAAGCTTTCTTT. This rearrangement joins TRBV5-1 to TRBJ1-1, with D tentatively TRBD1 (6 bases). CDR1 is SGHRS and CDR2 is YFSETQ in the germline V gene. CDR3 size: 14 residues. Trimming took off 2 bases at V and 4 bases at J, with 12 bases between the two ends.

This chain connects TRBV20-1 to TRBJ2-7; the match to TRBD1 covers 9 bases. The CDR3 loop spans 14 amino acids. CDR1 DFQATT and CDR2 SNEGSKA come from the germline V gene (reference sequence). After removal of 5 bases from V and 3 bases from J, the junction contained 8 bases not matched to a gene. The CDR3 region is CSASERGQGYEQYF. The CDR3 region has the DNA TGCAGTGCTTCGGAAAGGGGACAGGGCTACGAGCAGTACTTC.

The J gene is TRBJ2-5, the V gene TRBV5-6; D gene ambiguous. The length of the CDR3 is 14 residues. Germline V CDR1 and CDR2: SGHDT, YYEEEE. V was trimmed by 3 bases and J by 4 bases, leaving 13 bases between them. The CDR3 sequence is CASSWVGPLETQYF. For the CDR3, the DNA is TGTGCCAGCAGCTGGGTAGGACCGCTAGAGACCCAGTACTTC.

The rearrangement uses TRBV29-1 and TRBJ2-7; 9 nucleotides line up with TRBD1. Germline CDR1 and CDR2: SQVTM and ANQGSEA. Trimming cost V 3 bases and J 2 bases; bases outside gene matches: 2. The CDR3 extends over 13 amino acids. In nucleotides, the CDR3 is TGCAGCGTTGAGGGGGACAGGGCCTACGAGCAGTACTTC. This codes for CSVEGDRAYEQYF.

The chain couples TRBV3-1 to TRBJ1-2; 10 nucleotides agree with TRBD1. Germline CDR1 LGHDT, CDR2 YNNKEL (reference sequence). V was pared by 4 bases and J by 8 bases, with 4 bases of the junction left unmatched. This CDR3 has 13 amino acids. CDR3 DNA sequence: TGTGCCAGCAGCCGCGGGGGACAGGGGGGCTACACCTTC. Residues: CASSRGGQGGYTF.

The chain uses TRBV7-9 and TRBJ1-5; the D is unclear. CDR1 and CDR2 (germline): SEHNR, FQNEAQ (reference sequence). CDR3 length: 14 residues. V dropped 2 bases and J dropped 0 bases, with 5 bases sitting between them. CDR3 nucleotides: TGTGCCAGCAGCTTACTGGGTAGCAATCAGCCCCAGCATTTT. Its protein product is CASSLLGSNQPQHF.

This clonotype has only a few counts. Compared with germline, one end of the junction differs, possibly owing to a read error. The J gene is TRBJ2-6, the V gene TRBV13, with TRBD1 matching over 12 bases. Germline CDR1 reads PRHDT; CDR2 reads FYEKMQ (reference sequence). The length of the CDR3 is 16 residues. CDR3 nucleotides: TGTGCCAGCAGCTTGGGACAGGGGGCCGGGGTCAACGTCCTGACTTTC. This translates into CASSLGQGAGVNVLTF.

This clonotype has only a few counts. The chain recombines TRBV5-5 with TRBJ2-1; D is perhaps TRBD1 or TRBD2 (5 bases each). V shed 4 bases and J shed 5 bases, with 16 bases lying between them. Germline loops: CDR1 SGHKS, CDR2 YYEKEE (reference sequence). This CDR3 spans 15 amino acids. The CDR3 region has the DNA TGTGCCAGCAGCCCAACCCCCGGGACCGACAATGAGCAGTTCTTC. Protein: CASSPTPGTDNEQFF.

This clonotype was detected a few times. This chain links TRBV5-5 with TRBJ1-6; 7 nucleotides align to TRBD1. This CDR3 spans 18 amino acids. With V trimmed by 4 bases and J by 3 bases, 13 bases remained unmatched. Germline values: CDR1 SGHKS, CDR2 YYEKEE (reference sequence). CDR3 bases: TGTGCCAGCAGCAAGAGCAACAGGGGTTTGAACTATAATTCACCCCTCCACTTT. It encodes CASSKSNRGLNYNSPLHF.

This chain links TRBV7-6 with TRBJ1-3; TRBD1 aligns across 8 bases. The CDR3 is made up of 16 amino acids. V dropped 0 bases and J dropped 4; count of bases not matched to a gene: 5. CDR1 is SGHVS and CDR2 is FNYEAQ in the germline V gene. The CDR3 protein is CASSLAQGAWGNTIYF. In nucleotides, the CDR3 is TGTGCCAGCAGCTTAGCGCAGGGGGCGTGGGGAAACACCATATATTTT.

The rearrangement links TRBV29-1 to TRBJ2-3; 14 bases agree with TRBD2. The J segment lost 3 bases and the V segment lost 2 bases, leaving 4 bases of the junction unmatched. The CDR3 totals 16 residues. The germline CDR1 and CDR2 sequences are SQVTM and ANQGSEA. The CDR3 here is CSVETRLAGGTDTQYF. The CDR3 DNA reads TGCAGCGTTGAAACGAGACTAGCGGGGGGGACAGATACGCAGTATTTT.

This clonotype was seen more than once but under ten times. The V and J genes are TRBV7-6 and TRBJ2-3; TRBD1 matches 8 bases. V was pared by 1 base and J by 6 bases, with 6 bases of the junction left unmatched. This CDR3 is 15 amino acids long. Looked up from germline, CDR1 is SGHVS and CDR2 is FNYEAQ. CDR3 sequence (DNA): TGTGCCAGCAGCTTAGGCAGGGGGCTATATGATACGCAGTATTTT. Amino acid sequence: CASSLGRGLYDTQYF.

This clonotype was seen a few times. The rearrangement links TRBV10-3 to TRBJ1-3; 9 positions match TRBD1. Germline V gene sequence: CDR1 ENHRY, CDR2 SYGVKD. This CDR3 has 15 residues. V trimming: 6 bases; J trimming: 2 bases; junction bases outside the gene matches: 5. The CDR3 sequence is CAISGTGGPGNTIYF. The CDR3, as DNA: TGTGCCATCAGCGGCACAGGGGGCCCTGGAAACACCATATATTTT.

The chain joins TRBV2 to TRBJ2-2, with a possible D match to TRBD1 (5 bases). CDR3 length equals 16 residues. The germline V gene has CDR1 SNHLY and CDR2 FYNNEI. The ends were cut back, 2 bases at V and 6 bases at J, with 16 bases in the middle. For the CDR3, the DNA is TGTGCCAGCAGTGAACAGGGTCCCGTTAACGCCGGGGAGCTGTTTTTT. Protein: CASSEQGPVNAGELFF.

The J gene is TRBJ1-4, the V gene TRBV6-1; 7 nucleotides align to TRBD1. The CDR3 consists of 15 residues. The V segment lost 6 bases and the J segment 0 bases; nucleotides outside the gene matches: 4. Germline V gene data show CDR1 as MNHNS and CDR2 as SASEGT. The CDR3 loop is CASRKGTATNEKLFF. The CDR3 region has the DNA TGTGCCAGCAGAAAAGGGACAGCAACTAATGAAAAACTGTTTTTT.